This T cell receptor beta chain was sequenced in a study of graft-versus-host responses after intestinal transplantation. Study information: Each of the recipients got a multivisceral, liver-intestinal, or isolated intestinal transplant. For around 3 years after anti-thymocyte globulin induction, all recipients took tacrolimus and steroids.

Remarks on this clone: Its specificity is unknown.

Points from the study as a whole: Peak levels of circulating GvH clones tracked with early post-transplant HvG declines. Some GvH clones were seen earlier in gut or blood, suggesting intestinal origin.

CDR1 is MNHEY, CDR2 SVGAGI, per germline. This CDR3 has 15 residues. With 7 bases removed from V and 1 base from J, the gap between germline ends came to 16 bases. Clones were sequenced by immunoSEQ multiplex PCR, and TCRdb holds only the in-frame ones, with some missing. This table has under 90,000 clones, roughly 90% appearing once. The sample here was unstimulated CD8+ T cells sorted from spleen or lymph node cells, taken before transplant. The clonotype originates from a human donor who was the organ donor for an intestinal transplant. The V call is TRBV6-5, the J call TRBJ1-2; no definite D call. In DNA form, the CDR3 reads TGTGCCAGCACCTCATGGGAGGGATTTAACTATGGCTACACCTTC. Translation gives CASTSWEGFNYGYTF.